At least ten counts were recorded for the clone carrying this T cell receptor (beta chain). This CDR3 is built from 15 residues. The germline CDR1 and CDR2 sequences are MNHEY and SVGAGI. Trimming removed 7 bases at V and 3 bases at J, with 16 bases between. The data are from a study of T-cell reconstitution after alpha-beta-depleted transplantation in children. Unique molecular identifiers were used to barcode this TCRbeta library. TCRdb redid the calling of the PCR reads with MiXCR, one entry per CDR3 protein. Among approximately 270,000 distinct CDR3 sequences, 9.9% were seen once, and the ten largest hold 10%.

The source was PBMCs from the stem cell graft donor, collected from the stem cell graft. This chain joins TRBV6-5 and TRBJ1-5, with D possibly TRBD1 on 6 matching bases. The sequence came from a human donor who donated a stem cell graft to a child with SCID. The CDR3 loop reads CASKATGATNQPQHF. CDR3 coding DNA: TGTGCCAGCAAGGCGACAGGAGCTACCAATCAGCCCCAGCATTTT.